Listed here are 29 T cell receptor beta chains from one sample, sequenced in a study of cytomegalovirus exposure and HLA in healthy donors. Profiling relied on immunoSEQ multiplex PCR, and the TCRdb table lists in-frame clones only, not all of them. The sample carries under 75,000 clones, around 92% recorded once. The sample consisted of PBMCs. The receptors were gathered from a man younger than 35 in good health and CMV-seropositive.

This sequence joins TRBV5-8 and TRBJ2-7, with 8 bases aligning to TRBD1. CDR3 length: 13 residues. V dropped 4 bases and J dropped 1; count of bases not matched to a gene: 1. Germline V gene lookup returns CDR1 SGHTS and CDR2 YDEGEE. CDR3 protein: CASSRQGSYEQYF. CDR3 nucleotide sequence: TGTGCCAGCAGCCGACAGGGGTCCTACGAGCAGTACTTC.

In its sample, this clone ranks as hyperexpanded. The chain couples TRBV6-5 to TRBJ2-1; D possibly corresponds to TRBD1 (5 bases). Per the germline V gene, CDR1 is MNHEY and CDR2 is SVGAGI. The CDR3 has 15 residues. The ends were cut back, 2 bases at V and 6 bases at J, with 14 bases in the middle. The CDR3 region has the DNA TGTGCCAGCAGTTACAACCAGGGCCTTTCCAATGAGCAGTTCTTC. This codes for CASSYNQGLSNEQFF.

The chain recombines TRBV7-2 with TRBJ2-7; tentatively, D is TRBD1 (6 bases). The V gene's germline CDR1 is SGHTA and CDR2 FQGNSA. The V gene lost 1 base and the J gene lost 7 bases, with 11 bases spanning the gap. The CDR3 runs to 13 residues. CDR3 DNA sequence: TGTGCCAGCAGCTTAGAACAGGGTGGTGAGCAGTACTTC. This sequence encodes CASSLEQGGEQYF.

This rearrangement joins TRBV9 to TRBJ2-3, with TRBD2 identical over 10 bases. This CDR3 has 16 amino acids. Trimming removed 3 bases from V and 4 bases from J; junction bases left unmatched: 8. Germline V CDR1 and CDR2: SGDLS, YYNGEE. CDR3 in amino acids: CASSAVLAGAADTQYF. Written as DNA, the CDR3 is TGTGCCAGCAGCGCAGTGCTAGCGGGAGCGGCAGATACGCAGTATTTT.

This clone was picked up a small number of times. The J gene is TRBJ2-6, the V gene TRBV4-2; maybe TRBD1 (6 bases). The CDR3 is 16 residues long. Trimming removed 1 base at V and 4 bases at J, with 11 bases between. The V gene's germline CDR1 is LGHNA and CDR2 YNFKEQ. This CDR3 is CASSQGQGTGANVLTF. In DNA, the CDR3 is TGTGCCAGCAGCCAAGGCCAGGGGACCGGGGCCAACGTCCTGACTTTC.

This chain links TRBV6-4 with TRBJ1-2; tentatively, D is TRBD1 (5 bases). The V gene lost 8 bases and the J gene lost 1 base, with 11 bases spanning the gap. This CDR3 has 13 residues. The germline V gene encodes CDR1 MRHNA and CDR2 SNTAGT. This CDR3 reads CASQDTFNYGYTF. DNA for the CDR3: TGTGCCAGCCAGGACACCTTTAACTATGGCTACACCTTC.

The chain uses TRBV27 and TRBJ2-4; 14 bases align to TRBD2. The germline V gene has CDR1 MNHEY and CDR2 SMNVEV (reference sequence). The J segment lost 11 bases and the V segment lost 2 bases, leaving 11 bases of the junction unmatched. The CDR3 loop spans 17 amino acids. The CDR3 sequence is CASSLGSPGLAGVVQYF. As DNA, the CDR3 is TGTGCCAGCAGTTTAGGGAGCCCGGGACTAGCGGGAGTAGTTCAGTACTTC.

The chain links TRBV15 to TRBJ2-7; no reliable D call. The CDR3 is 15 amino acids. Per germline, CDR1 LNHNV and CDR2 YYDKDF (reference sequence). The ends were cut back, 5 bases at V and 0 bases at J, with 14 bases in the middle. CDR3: CATSPLGPHSYEQYF. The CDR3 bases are TGTGCCACCAGCCCCTTGGGCCCCCACTCCTACGAGCAGTACTTC.

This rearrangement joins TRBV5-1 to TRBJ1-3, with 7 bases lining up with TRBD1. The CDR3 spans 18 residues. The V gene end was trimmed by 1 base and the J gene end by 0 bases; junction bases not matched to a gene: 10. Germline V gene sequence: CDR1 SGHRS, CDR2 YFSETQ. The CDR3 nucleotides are TGCGCCAGCAGCTTGTCGGACAGGAGCATCTTCTCTGGAAACACCATATATTTT. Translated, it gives CASSLSDRSIFSGNTIYF.

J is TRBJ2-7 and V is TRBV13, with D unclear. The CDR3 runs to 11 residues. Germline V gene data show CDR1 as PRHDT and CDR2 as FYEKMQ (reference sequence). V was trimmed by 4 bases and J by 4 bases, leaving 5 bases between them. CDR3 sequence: CASSSFYEQYF. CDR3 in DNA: TGTGCCAGCAGCTCCTTTTACGAGCAGTACTTC.

The CDR3 sequence: CAWSVRRADTQYF. The CDR3, as DNA: TGTGCCTGGAGTGTAAGGCGGGCGGATACGCAGTATTTT. The V and J genes are TRBV30 and TRBJ2-3; a weak D match, TRBD2 (5 bases). Per germline, CDR1 GTSNPN and CDR2 SVGIG (reference sequence). The CDR3 extends over 13 amino acids. V lost 0 bases and J 6 bases, leaving 10 bases between the germline ends.

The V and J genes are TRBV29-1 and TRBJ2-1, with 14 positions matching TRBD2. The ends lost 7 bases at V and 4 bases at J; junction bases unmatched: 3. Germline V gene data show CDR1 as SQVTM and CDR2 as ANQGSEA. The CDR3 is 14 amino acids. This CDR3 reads CSARTSGRYNEQFF. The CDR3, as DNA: TGCAGCGCCCGGACTAGCGGGAGGTACAATGAGCAGTTCTTC.

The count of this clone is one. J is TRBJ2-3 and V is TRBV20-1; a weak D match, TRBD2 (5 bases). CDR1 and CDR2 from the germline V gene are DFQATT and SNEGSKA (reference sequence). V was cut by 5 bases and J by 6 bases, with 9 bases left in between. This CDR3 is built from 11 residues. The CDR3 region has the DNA TGCAGTGCTGCAGCTAGCGATACGCAGTATTTT. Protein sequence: CSAAASDTQYF.

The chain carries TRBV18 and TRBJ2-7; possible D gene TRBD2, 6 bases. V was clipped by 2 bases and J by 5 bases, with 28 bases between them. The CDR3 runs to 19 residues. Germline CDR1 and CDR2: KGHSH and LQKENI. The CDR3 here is CASSPYPVGEVNVGNEQYF. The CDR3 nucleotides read TGTGCCAGCTCACCATATCCAGTCGGGGAGGTGAATGTTGGAAACGAGCAGTACTTC.

CDR3 sequence: CASSRGGEKLFF. The CDR3 bases are TGTGCCAGCAGCCGGGGAGGTGAAAAACTGTTTTTT. The chain links TRBV5-8 to TRBJ1-4; no clear D gene. Germline V CDR1 and CDR2: SGHTS, YDEGEE. The germline V and J ends were trimmed by 4 bases and 7 bases, with 8 bases remaining between them. This CDR3 is 12 amino acids long.

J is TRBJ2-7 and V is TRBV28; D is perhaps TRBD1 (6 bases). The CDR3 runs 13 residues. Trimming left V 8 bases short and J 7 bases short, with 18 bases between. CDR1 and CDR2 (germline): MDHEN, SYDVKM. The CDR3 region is CASLRRGTREQYF. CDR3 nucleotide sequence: TGTGCCAGCCTTCGAAGGGGGACGAGAGAGCAGTACTTC.

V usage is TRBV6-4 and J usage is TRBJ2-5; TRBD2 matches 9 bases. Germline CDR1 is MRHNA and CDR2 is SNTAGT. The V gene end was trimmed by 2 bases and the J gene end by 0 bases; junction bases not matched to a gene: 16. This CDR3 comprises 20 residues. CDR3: CASSDLRGGITSGHQETQYF. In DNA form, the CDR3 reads TGTGCCAGCAGTGACCTGAGGGGGGGGATAACTAGCGGGCACCAAGAGACCCAGTACTTC.

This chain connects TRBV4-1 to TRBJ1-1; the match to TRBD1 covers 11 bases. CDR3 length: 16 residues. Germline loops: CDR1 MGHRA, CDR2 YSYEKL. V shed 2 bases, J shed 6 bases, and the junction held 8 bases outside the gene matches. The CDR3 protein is CASSQLTPGQGAEAFF. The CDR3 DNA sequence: TGCGCCAGCAGCCAACTTACGCCGGGACAGGGGGCTGAAGCTTTCTTT.

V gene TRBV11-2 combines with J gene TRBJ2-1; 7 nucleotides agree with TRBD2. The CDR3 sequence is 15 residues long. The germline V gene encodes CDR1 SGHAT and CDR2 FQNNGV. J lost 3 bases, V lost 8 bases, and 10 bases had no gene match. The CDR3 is CASLPRGGSYNEQFF. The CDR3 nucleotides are TGTGCCAGCCTCCCTCGGGGCGGGAGCTACAATGAGCAGTTCTTC.

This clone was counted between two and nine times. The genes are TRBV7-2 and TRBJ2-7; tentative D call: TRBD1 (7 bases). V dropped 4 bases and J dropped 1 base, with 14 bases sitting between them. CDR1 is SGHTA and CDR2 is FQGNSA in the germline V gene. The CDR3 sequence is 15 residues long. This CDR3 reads CASSSSRGRSYEQYF. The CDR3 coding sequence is TGTGCCAGCAGCTCCAGCAGGGGGAGGTCCTACGAGCAGTACTTC.

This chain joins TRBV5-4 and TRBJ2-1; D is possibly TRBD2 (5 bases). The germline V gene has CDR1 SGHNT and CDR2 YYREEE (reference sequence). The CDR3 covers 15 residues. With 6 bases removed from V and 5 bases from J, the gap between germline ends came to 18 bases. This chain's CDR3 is CASIQGTSQNNEQFF. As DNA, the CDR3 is TGTGCCAGCATCCAAGGAACTAGTCAAAACAATGAGCAGTTCTTC. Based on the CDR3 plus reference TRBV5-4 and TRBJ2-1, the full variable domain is ETGVTQSPTHLIKTRGQQVTLRCSSQSGHNTVSWYQQALGQGPQFIFQYYREEENGRGNFPPRFSGLQFPNYSSELNVNALELDDSALYLCASIQGTSQNNEQFFGPGTRLTVL.

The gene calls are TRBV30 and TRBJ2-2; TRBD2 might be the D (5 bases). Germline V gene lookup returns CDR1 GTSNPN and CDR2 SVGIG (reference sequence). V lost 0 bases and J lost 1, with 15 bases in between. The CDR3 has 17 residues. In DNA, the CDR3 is TGTGCCTGGAGTGTACGACGAGACGGACTGAACACCGGGGAGCTGTTTTTT. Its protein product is CAWSVRRDGLNTGELFF.

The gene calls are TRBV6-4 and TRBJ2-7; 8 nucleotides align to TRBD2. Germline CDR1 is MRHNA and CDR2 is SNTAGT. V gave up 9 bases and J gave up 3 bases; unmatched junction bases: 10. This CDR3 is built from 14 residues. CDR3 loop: CARIVTSGHYEQYF. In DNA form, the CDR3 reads TGTGCCAGGATAGTCACTAGCGGACACTACGAGCAGTACTTC.

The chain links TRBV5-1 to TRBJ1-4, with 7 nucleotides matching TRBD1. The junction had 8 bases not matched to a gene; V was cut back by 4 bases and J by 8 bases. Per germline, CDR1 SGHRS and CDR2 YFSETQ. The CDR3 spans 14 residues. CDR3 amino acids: CASSPTQGKEKLFF. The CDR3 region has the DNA TGCGCCAGCAGCCCAACACAGGGGAAGGAAAAACTGTTTTTT. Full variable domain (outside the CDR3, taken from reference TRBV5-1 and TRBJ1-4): KAGVTQTPRYLIKTRGQQVTLSCSPISGHRSVSWYQQTPGQGLQFLFEYFSETQRNKGNFPGRFSGRQFSNSRSEMNVSTLELGDSALYLCASSPTQGKEKLFFGSGTQLSVL.

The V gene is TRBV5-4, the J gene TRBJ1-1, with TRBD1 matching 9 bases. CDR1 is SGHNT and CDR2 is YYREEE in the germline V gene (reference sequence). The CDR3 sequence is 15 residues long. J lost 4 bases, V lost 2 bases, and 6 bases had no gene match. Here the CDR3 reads CASSLVDRGFTEAFF. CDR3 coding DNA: TGTGCCAGCAGCTTAGTTGACAGGGGGTTCACTGAAGCTTTCTTT.

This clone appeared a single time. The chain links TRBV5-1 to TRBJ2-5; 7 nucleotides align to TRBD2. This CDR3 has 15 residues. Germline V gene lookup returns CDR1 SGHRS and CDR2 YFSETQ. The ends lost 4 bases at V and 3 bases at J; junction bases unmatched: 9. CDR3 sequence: CASSGTGLSEETQYF. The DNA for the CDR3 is TGCGCCAGCAGCGGTACGGGACTAAGCGAAGAGACCCAGTACTTC.

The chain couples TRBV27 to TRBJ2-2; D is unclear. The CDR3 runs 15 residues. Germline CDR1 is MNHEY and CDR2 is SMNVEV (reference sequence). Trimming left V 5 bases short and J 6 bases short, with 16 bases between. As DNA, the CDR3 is TGTGCCAGCAGTCCAGCGAACTCCCCCGCCGGGGAGCTGTTTTTT. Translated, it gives CASSPANSPAGELFF.

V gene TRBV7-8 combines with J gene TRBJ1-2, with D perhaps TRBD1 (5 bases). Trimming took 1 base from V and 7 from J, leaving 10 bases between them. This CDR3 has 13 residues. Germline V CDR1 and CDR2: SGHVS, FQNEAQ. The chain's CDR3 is CASSLVQGGGYTF. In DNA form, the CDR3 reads TGTGCCAGCAGCTTAGTGCAGGGTGGTGGCTACACCTTC.

In nucleotides, the CDR3 is TGTGCCAGCAGCGCGTATCGGGCGGGACTAGAGGCAGATACGCAGTATTTT. This gives the protein CASSAYRAGLEADTQYF. The rearrangement links TRBV9 to TRBJ2-3; 8 bases match TRBD2. CDR1 is SGDLS, CDR2 YYNGEE, per germline. The junction had 13 bases not matched to a gene; V was cut back by 3 bases and J by 4 bases. There are 17 residues in the CDR3.